The following is a T cell receptor beta chain sequence with its context. In the authors' workflow: Cell counts per sample came from amplifying reference gene primers. This table comes from immunoSEQ multiplex PCR, and its TCRdb copy is limited to in-frame clones, with some not included. V, J and clone size derive from that table, while D and trimming were established from the DNA sequence. The table has 110,000 to 150,000 clones, 90% seen once; the top ten hold more than 9.5%. V dropped 1 base and J dropped 2; count of bases not matched to a gene: 4. The CDR3 contains 15 residues. Germline loops: CDR1 SGHAT, CDR2 FQNNGV. The sample belongs to a study of blood T cell repertoires in COVID-19. Across the study: Both acute and convalescent COVID-19 samples were obtained from the United States, Italy and Spain. Sources were T cells, B-cell-depleted T cells, or PBMCs; the material itself was cDNA or gDNA.

This sequence was found in an elderly woman with acute or convalescent COVID-19. Input material: peripheral blood. The rearrangement links TRBV11-2 to TRBJ2-5; 7 bases agree with TRBD1. CDR3 residues: CASSLGVGQQETQYF. As DNA, the CDR3 is TGTGCCAGCAGCTTAGGGGTGGGACAGCAAGAGACCCAGTACTTC.